A single TCR beta chain is shown here with its context. Antigen: not known. This sample was included in a study of early T cells in non-severe SARS-CoV-2 infection. Overall study: Unsorted whole blood bulk RNA was sequenced, with unpaired chains.

Whole-study results and caveats: The study's VDJdb matching favored anti-spike CD8 responses and missed private and CD4 specificities.

The protocol attached unique molecular identifiers to individual cDNA molecules. Each CDR3 protein gets one entry after TCRdb re-called the 5' RACE reads with MiXCR. The sample records 53,000 or so distinct CDR3 sequences, 6% to 8% being singletons. Trimming cost V 5 bases and J 2 bases, with 17 bases left between them. The CDR3 totals 16 residues. CDR1 and CDR2 (germline): PRHDT, FYEKMQ (reference sequence). The chain employs TRBV13 and TRBJ2-3; D is unresolved. The source of this sequence is an adult who was a healthcare worker with PCR-confirmed SARS-CoV-2 infection or an uninfected control (not recorded which). The sequenced sample was whole blood. In DNA form, the CDR3 reads TGTGCCAGCAGCCCTACCCCCGGGTGGGACACAGATACGCAGTATTTT. Translating it yields CASSPTPGWDTDTQYF.